This TCR beta chain was retrieved from a study of blood T cell repertoires in COVID-19. This CDR3 spans 15 amino acids. V lost 4 bases and J 4 bases, leaving 16 bases between the germline ends. Germline assignment: CDR1 SGHTA and CDR2 FQGTGA. Assay used: immunoSEQ multiplex PCR; TCRdb lists only in-frame clones, some missing. The data contain approximately 110,000 clones, over 65% of them seen just once; the ten biggest clones take up 0.7% to 1%. The sequenced sample was peripheral blood. The sequence came from a human donor with acute or convalescent COVID-19. The donor label of this sample is uncertain. The J gene is TRBJ1-2, the V gene TRBV7-3, with D tentatively TRBD1 (6 bases). This chain's CDR3 is CASSSPLRGIYGYTF. DNA of the CDR3: TGTGCCAGCAGCTCGCCCCTGAGGGGGATCTATGGCTACACCTTC.